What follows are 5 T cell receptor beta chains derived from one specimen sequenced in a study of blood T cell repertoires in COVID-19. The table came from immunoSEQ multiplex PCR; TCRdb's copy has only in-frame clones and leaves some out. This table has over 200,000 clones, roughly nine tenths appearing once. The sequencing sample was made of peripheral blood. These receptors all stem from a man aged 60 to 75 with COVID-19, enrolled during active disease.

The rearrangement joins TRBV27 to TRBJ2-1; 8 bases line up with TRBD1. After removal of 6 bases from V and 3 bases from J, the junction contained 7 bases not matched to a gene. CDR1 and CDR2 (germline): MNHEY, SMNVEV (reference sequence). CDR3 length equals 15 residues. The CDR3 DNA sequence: TGTGCCAGCAGCCAGAAAGGACAGGGCTACAATGAGCAGTTCTTC. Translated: CASSQKGQGYNEQFF.

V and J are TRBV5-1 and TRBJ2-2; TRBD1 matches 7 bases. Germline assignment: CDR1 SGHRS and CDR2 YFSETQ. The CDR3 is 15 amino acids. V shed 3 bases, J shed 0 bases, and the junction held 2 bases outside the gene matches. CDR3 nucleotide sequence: TGCGCCAGCAGCTGGACAGGAGCGAACACCGGGGAGCTGTTTTTT. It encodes CASSWTGANTGELFF. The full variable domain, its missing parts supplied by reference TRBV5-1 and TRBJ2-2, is KAGVTQTPRYLIKTRGQQVTLSCSPISGHRSVSWYQQTPGQGLQFLFEYFSETQRNKGNFPGRFSGRQFSNSRSEMNVSTLELGDSALYLCASSWTGANTGELFFGEGSRLTVL.

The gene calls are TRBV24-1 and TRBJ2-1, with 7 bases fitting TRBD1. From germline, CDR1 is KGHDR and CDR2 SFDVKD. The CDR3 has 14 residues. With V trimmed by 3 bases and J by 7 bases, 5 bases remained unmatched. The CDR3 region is CATSDVDRENEQFF. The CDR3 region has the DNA TGTGCCACCAGTGATGTAGACAGGGAGAATGAGCAGTTCTTC.

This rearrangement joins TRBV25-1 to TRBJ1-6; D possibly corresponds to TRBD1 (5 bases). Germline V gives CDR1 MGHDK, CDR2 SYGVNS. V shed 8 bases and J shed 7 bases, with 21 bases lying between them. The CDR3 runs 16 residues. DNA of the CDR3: TGTGCCAGCGGACGGTCTCGGGGGGATACGAATTCACCCCTCCACTTT. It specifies CASGRSRGDTNSPLHF.

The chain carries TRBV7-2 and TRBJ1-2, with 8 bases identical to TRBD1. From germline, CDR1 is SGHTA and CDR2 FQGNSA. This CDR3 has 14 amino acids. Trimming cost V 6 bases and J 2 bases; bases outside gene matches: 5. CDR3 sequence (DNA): TGTGCCAGCAGTTCTGGGACAGGCAACTATGGCTACACCTTC. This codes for CASSSGTGNYGYTF. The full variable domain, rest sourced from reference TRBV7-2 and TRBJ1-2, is GAGVSQSPSNKVTEKGKDVELRCDPISGHTALYWYRQSLGQGLEFLIYFQGNSAPDKSGLPSDRFSAERTGGSVSTLTIQRTQQEDSAVYLCASSSGTGNYGYTFGSGTRLTVV.